This T cell receptor beta chain appears in the sequencing data of a study of response to subunit inactivated influenza vaccine. Findings of the study overall: The authors suggested that few new T cells are recruited per seasonal influenza vaccination.

This clonotype has a count of ten or more. Its antigen is not known. Trimming took 8 bases from V and 9 from J; bases not matched to a gene: 4. Germline CDR1 MNHEY, CDR2 SVGEGT. CDR3 length: 11 residues. TCRdb reprocessed the RT-PCR reads with MiXCR, giving one entry per CDR3 protein. The profile shows approximately 570,000 distinct CDR3 sequences, approximately 7.7% of them singletons. The receptor was derived from a man aged 50 to 75 who received an inactivated influenza vaccine. The chain carries TRBV6-2 or TRBV6-3 and TRBJ2-1; TRBD2 matches at 7 bases. Material: PBMCs from blood, obtained around 2 years after vaccination. CDR3 sequence (DNA): TGTGCCAGCTCCGGGGGGACTGAGCAGTTCTTC. Residues: CASSGGTEQFF.